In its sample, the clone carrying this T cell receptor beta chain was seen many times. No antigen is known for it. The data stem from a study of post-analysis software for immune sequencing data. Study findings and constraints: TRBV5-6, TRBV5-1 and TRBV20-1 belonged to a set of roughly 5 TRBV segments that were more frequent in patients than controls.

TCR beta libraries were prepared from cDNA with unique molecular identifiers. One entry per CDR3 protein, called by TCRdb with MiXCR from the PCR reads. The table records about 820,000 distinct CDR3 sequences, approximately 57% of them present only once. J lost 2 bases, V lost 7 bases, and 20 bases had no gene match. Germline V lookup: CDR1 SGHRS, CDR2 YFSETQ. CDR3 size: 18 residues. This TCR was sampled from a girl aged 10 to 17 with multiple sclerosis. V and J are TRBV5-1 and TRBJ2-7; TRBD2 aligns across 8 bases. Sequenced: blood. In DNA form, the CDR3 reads TGCGCCAGCCGAAGGAGCGAGCGGGGGCCGATGAATACCTACGAGCAGTACTTC. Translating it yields CASRRSERGPMNTYEQYF. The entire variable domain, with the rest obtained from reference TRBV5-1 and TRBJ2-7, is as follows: KAGVTQTPRYLIKTRGQQVTLSCSPISGHRSVSWYQQTPGQGLQFLFEYFSETQRNKGNFPGRFSGRQFSNSRSEMNVSTLELGDSALYLCASRRSERGPMNTYEQYFGPGTRLTVT.